Below, 13 T cell receptor beta chains from the same sample are listed, as sequenced in a study of T cells in Graves' hyperthyroidism and ophthalmopathy (dated by TCRdb to the late 2010s). Library prep was done by multiplex PCR. These reads were obtained on an Illumina HiSeq 2000. Amplification of TCR beta CDR3 regions was carried out from RNA transcripts. A first-round RT-PCR of the TCR CDR3 used the HTBI primer set with the Qiagen OneStep RT-PCR kit. Clones were called with MiXCR by TCRdb after fastp trimmed the public reads at Q25, and only in-frame beta chains were retained. One record per CDR3 amino acid sequence lists the most common genes and DNA. The sample data list 600,000 to 700,000 distinct CDR3 sequences, and 45% of these were observed just once. The leading ten clones occupy about 7% of the sample. The sample comprised peripheral blood or thyroid tissue (not recorded which). The receptors were sampled from an adult man with Graves' disease, either hyperthyroidism or ophthalmopathy (not recorded which).

This clonotype showed up many times. The chain uses TRBV2 and TRBJ1-2; D remains unclear. V lost 7 bases to trimming and J lost 8 bases, with 17 bases between them. CDR3 length equals 13 residues. Per the germline V gene, CDR1 is SNHLY and CDR2 is FYNNEI. The CDR3 DNA is TGTGCCAGCACCGAACGGGAGGCTAAGGGCTACACCTTC. Its translation is CASTEREAKGYTF.

V gene TRBV25-1 combines with J gene TRBJ1-2; the match to TRBD1 covers 7 bases. The V and J ends lost 5 bases and 3 bases, in that order; junction bases with no gene match: 6. This CDR3 spans 14 amino acids. Germline CDR1 and CDR2: MGHDK and SYGVNS. The CDR3 here is CASSLDREDYGYTF. In DNA, the CDR3 is TGTGCCAGCAGTTTAGACAGGGAGGACTATGGCTACACCTTC.

In this sample, this clonotype turned up many times. The chain is built from TRBV28 and TRBJ1-2; TRBD1 agrees at 9 bases. J was trimmed by 11 bases and V by 4 bases; bases with no gene match: 2. CDR1 is MDHEN and CDR2 is SYDVKM in the germline V gene. This CDR3 contains 11 residues. In DNA, the CDR3 is TGTGCCAGCAGTTCGGGACAGGGATACACCTTC. This gives the protein CASSSGQGYTF.

This clonotype is a singleton in its sample. The junction departs from the called germline gene at one end, perhaps through a read error. This rearrangement joins TRBV11-2 to TRBJ2-6, with D maybe TRBD1 (6 bases). This CDR3 comprises 17 residues. Germline V gives CDR1 SGHAT, CDR2 FQNNGV. The CDR3 region has the DNA TGTGCCAGCAGCAGCCGTCCACAGGGTACTGGGGCCAACGTCCCGACTTTC. Its translation is CASSSRPQGTGANVPTF. The variable domain in full, completed from reference TRBV11-2 and TRBJ2-6, reads EAGVAQSPRYKIIEKRQSVAFWCNPISGHATLYWYQQILGQGPKLLIQFQNNGVVDDSQLPKDRFSAERLKGVDSTLKIQPAKLEDSAVYLCASSSRPQGTGANVPTFGAGSRLTVL.

The gene calls are TRBV19 and TRBJ1-4, with TRBD1 as a possible D gene (5 bases). This CDR3 is 15 amino acids long. Germline CDR1 is LNHDA and CDR2 is SQIVND (reference sequence). Deletions cut 0 bases from V and 4 bases from J, with 9 bases between. The CDR3 nucleotides are TGTGCCAGTAGTATAGATGGGGCCTTTAATGAAAAACTGTTTTTT. It translates to CASSIDGAFNEKLFF.

This clonotype appeared many times. A read error may account for a junction end that differs from germline. The rearrangement links TRBV7-9 to TRBJ1-1, with 8 bases that match TRBD1. The CDR3 loop spans 15 amino acids. The germline V gene encodes CDR1 SEHNR and CDR2 FQNEAQ (reference sequence). CDR3 sequence: CASSSSTGANTEAFF. CDR3 nucleotide sequence: TGCGCCAGCAGCTCGTCGACAGGGGCGAACACTGAAGCTTTCTTT.

Points on this clonotype: This CDR3 is missing its conserved last phenylalanine or tryptophan, likely due to a read error. No DNA is shown, since the ends of the CDR3 on it are uncertain; the CDR3 is the one TCRdb lists. J is TRBJ2-5 and V is TRBV24-1; the table's D call, TRBD1, has no DNA check behind it. Termini included, the CDR3 measures 13 amino acids. In germline, CDR1 is KGHDR, CDR2 SFDVKD. Here the CDR3 reads CATSDPSLGQGYY.

The genes are TRBV19 and TRBJ1-1, with no clear D. CDR3 size: 16 residues. CDR1 and CDR2 (germline): LNHDA, SQIVND (reference sequence). Trimming took 1 base from V and 1 from J, leaving 13 bases between them. CDR3 bases: TGTGCCAGTAGTATAGGGGGTGCCAGCCGGAACACTGAAGCTTTCTTT. Amino acid sequence: CASSIGGASRNTEAFF. Drawing the rest from reference TRBV19 and TRBJ1-1, the complete variable domain is DGGITQSPKYLFRKEGQNVTLSCEQNLNHDAMYWYRQDPGQGLRLIYYSQIVNDFQKGDIAEGYSVSREKKESFPLTVTSAQKNPTAFYLCASSIGGASRNTEAFFGQGTRLTVV.

The chain recombines TRBV24-1 with TRBJ2-7; 9 positions agree with TRBD1. This CDR3 has 15 residues. The V segment lost 5 bases and the J segment 3 bases; nucleotides outside the gene matches: 7. CDR1 KGHDR and CDR2 SFDVKD come from the germline V gene. CDR3 region: CATSGLTGQGYEQYF. CDR3 sequence (DNA): TGTGCCACCAGTGGCCTGACGGGACAGGGCTACGAGCAGTACTTC.

The genes are TRBV12-3 or TRBV12-4 and TRBJ2-7; TRBD1 is a possible D gene (6 bases). CDR3 length: 13 amino acids. Trimming left V 6 bases short and J 4 bases short, with 13 bases between. The CDR3 DNA sequence: TGTGCCAGCAGGGAGGCAGGGGCGTACGAGCAGTACTTC. It specifies CASREAGAYEQYF.

This clonotype was observed a few times. The rearrangement uses TRBV7-2 and TRBJ1-4; maybe TRBD1 (5 bases). The germline CDR1 and CDR2 sequences are SGHTA and FQGNSA. This CDR3 comprises 14 residues. The V gene lost 5 bases and the J gene lost 8 bases, with 15 bases spanning the gap. As DNA, the CDR3 is TGTGCCAGCAGCGTAGGGACCGGCCTGGAAAAACTGTTTTTT. This encodes CASSVGTGLEKLFF. Looking up the rest from reference TRBV7-2 and TRBJ1-4 gives the full variable domain: GAGVSQSPSNKVTEKGKDVELRCDPISGHTALYWYRQSLGQGLEFLIYFQGNSAPDKSGLPSDRFSAERTGGSVSTLTIQRTQQEDSAVYLCASSVGTGLEKLFFGSGTQLSVL.

Notes on this clonotype: The germline gene is not matched at one end of the junction; a read error may be the cause. The chain recombines TRBV10-2 with TRBJ1-5; weak D call: TRBD1 (6 bases). The length of the CDR3 is 13 residues. Germline assignment: CDR1 WSHSY and CDR2 SAAADI. The CDR3 sequence is CTSRNGQNQPQHF. CDR3 coding DNA: TGCACCAGCAGAAACGGACAGAATCAGCCCCAGCATTTT.

There are a few counts of this clonotype. The CDR3 DNA follows: TGTGCCAGCAGCGAGTGGGACACTCGCAATCAGCCCCAGCATTTT. It codes for CASSEWDTRNQPQHF. V usage is TRBV9 and J usage is TRBJ1-5; weak D call: TRBD1 (6 bases). Germline lookup yields CDR1 SGDLS and CDR2 YYNGEE. This CDR3 has 15 amino acids. The V and J ends lost 3 bases and 2 bases respectively, with 12 bases between them. Full variable domain (outside the CDR3, taken from reference TRBV9 and TRBJ1-5): DSGVTQTPKHLITATGQRVTLRCSPRSGDLSVYWYQQSLDQGLQFLIQYYNGEERAKGNILERFSAQQFPDLHSELNLSSLELGDSALYFCASSEWDTRNQPQHFGDGTRLSIL.